The 21 T cell receptor beta chains given below trace back to one sample, sequenced in a study of response to subunit inactivated influenza vaccine. Each CDR3 protein is one row after TCRdb ran MiXCR on the RT-PCR reads. The data show about 780,000 distinct CDR3 sequences, with under 20% seen just once and roughly a tenth held by the top ten. The input for sequencing was PBMCs from blood, taken 5 to 6 days after vaccination. The receptor source for this set is a man aged 50 to 60 who received an inactivated influenza vaccine.

The chain is built from TRBV20-1 and TRBJ2-1; D may be TRBD1 (7 bases). CDR1 and CDR2 (germline): DFQATT, SNEGSKA (reference sequence). This CDR3 has 20 residues. The V end was cut by 6 bases, the J end by 0 bases, with 30 bases between. The CDR3 is CSAIRRGDSLLVSSYNEQFF. The CDR3 nucleotides are TGCAGTGCAATACGAAGGGGGGACAGCCTTTTGGTGTCCTCCTACAATGAGCAGTTCTTC.

In this sample, this clonotype turned up a few times. The chain carries TRBV6-5 and TRBJ1-4; D is uncertain. CDR3 length: 14 amino acids. V was cut by 0 bases and J by 2 bases, with 4 bases left in between. Germline V gene lookup returns CDR1 MNHEY and CDR2 SVGAGI. CDR3 amino acids: CASSYSGTNEKLFF. In DNA form, the CDR3 reads TGTGCCAGCAGTTACTCGGGTACTAATGAAAAACTGTTTTTT.

The rearrangement joins TRBV2 to TRBJ2-1; a weak D match, TRBD1 (5 bases). The CDR3 extends over 14 amino acids. Deletions cut 3 bases from V and 4 bases from J, with 10 bases between. Germline V lookup: CDR1 SNHLY, CDR2 FYNNEI. The CDR3 nucleotides are TGTGCCAGCAGTGACAGGGCGACTTACAATGAGCAGTTCTTC. It codes for CASSDRATYNEQFF.

The chain employs TRBV7-6 and TRBJ2-2; TRBD2 might be the D (6 bases). The ends were cut back, 5 bases at V and 6 bases at J, with 16 bases in the middle. CDR1 is SGHVS and CDR2 is FNYEAQ in the germline V gene. The CDR3 covers 15 residues. CDR3 coding DNA: TGTGCCAGCAGCCGTCCGGGGAGGTGGTCCGGGGAGCTGTTTTTT. Its translation: CASSRPGRWSGELFF. The full variable domain, its missing parts supplied by reference TRBV7-6 and TRBJ2-2, is GAGVSQSPRYKVTKRGQDVALRCDPISGHVSLYWYRQALGQGPEFLTYFNYEAQQDKSGLPNDRFSAERPEGSISTLTIQRTEQRDSAMYRCASSRPGRWSGELFFGEGSRLTVL.

In this sample, this clonotype turned up many times. The chain is built from TRBV5-1 and TRBJ1-6; D call uncertain. The V end lost 5 bases, the J end lost 5 bases, and 8 bases lay between the germline ends. Per the germline V gene, CDR1 is SGHRS and CDR2 is YFSETQ. The CDR3 consists of 13 residues. The CDR3 loop reads CASREADNSPLHF. The CDR3 coding sequence is TGCGCCAGCAGGGAGGCGGATAATTCACCCCTCCACTTT. The variable domain in full, with the rest retrieved from reference TRBV5-1 and TRBJ1-6, is KAGVTQTPRYLIKTRGQQVTLSCSPISGHRSVSWYQQTPGQGLQFLFEYFSETQRNKGNFPGRFSGRQFSNSRSEMNVSTLELGDSALYLCASREADNSPLHFGNGTRLTVT.

This clonotype was seen a handful of times. The CDR3: CASSQDYTSYEQYF. Written as DNA, the CDR3 is TGTGCCAGCAGCCAAGACTACACCTCCTACGAGCAGTACTTC. This sequence joins TRBV14 and TRBJ2-7; D is ambiguous. V was pared by 0 bases and J by 0 bases, with 6 bases between. Germline CDR1 is SGHDN and CDR2 is FVKESK. The CDR3 is 14 residues long.

The chain links TRBV4-3 to TRBJ1-1, with D possibly matching TRBD1 (6 bases). The CDR3 extends over 15 amino acids. Trimming pared 2 bases from V and 1 base from J, leaving 11 bases between. Germline lookup yields CDR1 LGHNA and CDR2 YSLEER. CDR3 loop: CASSQTLGANTEAFF. CDR3 DNA: TGCGCCAGCAGCCAAACCTTGGGGGCGAACACTGAAGCTTTCTTT.

The chain couples TRBV6-2 or TRBV6-3 to TRBJ2-1, with D possibly being TRBD2 (6 bases). This CDR3 is built from 14 residues. V gave up 7 bases and J gave up 10 bases, with 20 bases separating them. CDR1 and CDR2 from the germline V gene are MNHEY and SVGEGT. The CDR3 here is CASTKGLRFGEQFF. The DNA for the CDR3 is TGTGCCAGCACCAAGGGACTCCGATTCGGGGAGCAGTTCTTC.

This clonotype was seen at least ten times. Compared with germline, one end of the junction differs, possibly owing to a read error. The chain is built from TRBV3-1 and TRBJ2-1; D remains unclear. CDR1 is LGHDT, CDR2 YNNKEL, per germline (reference sequence). This CDR3 contains 12 residues. Written as DNA, the CDR3 is TGCGCCAGCAGCCAAAGTGGGAATGAGCAGTTCTTC. Translating it yields CASSQSGNEQFF.

This sequence joins TRBV6-5 and TRBJ2-5, with 8 bases aligning to TRBD1. CDR1 is MNHEY, CDR2 SVGAGI, per germline. The CDR3 length is 15 residues. Losses at the gene ends were 4 bases for V and 2 bases for J; bases not matched to a gene: 6. The CDR3 sequence: CASSFWTGKQETQYF. In nucleotides, the CDR3 is TGTGCCAGCAGTTTCTGGACAGGGAAACAAGAGACCCAGTACTTC.

This clonotype was counted at least ten times. The rearrangement joins TRBV7-8 to TRBJ1-1; 9 nucleotides agree with TRBD1. The CDR3 spans 14 residues. Germline V gene lookup returns CDR1 SGHVS and CDR2 FQNEAQ. Trimming removed 1 base from V and 3 bases from J; junction bases left unmatched: 0. The DNA of the CDR3 is TGTGCCAGCAGCTTAGGGACAGGGGACACTGAAGCTTTCTTT. Translation: CASSLGTGDTEAFF.

V usage is TRBV7-9 and J usage is TRBJ2-2; no definite D call. CDR1 is SEHNR and CDR2 is FQNEAQ in the germline V gene (reference sequence). This CDR3 spans 12 amino acids. V was clipped by 5 bases and J by 6 bases, with 7 bases between them. The CDR3 region has the DNA TGTGCCAGCAGCCCGCCGTCCGGGGAGCTGTTTTTT. Its translation is CASSPPSGELFF.

The chain carries TRBV7-9 and TRBJ1-2, with D possibly matching TRBD1 (6 bases). Germline V gene sequence: CDR1 SEHNR, CDR2 FQNEAQ (reference sequence). The CDR3 totals 12 residues. Trimming pared 6 bases from V and 7 bases from J, leaving 12 bases between. The DNA for the CDR3 is TGTGCCAGCAGATACAGGGAAGGTGGCTACACCTTC. Protein sequence: CASRYREGGYTF.

This clonotype was observed a handful of times. The chain carries TRBV5-5 and TRBJ1-4; D might be TRBD1 (5 bases). The germline V gene has CDR1 SGHKS and CDR2 YYEKEE (reference sequence). V was pared by 4 bases and J by 4 bases, with 17 bases between. This CDR3 is 16 amino acids long. The CDR3 sequence: CASSTRGRVNNEKLFF. In DNA, the CDR3 is TGTGCCAGCAGCACGAGGGGAAGGGTTAATAATGAAAAACTGTTTTTT.

Ten or more counts support this clonotype. The chain is built from TRBV12-3 or TRBV12-4 and TRBJ1-2, with 9 bases identical to TRBD1. The CDR3 has 13 amino acids. V trimming: 6 bases; J trimming: 7 bases; junction bases outside the gene matches: 6. CDR3 in DNA: TGTGCCAGCAGCTCAACAGGGGGCTTTGGCTACACCTTC. It translates to CASSSTGGFGYTF.

This clonotype was detected a few times. This rearrangement joins TRBV9 to TRBJ2-1; 8 nucleotides agree with TRBD1. Germline V lookup: CDR1 SGDLS, CDR2 YYNGEE. V gave up 0 bases and J gave up 8 bases; unmatched junction bases: 1. The CDR3 has 13 amino acids. In nucleotides, the CDR3 is TGTGCCAGCAGCGTAGACAGGGGGGATGAGCAGTTCTTC. It specifies CASSVDRGDEQFF.

The table lists this clonotype with a few counts. V is TRBV24-1 and J is TRBJ2-3; D assignment may be TRBD1 or TRBD2 (5 bases each). Germline V gene lookup returns CDR1 KGHDR and CDR2 SFDVKD. V was pared by 10 bases and J by 0 bases, with 13 bases between. This CDR3 has 14 amino acids. CDR3 loop: CATGVGSSTDTQYF. CDR3 in DNA: TGTGCCACGGGGGTAGGGTCTAGCACAGATACGCAGTATTTT.

This clonotype has only a few counts. This chain joins TRBV5-6 and TRBJ2-1, with D possibly being TRBD1 or TRBD2 (5 bases each). The CDR3 totals 14 residues. Germline V lookup: CDR1 SGHDT, CDR2 YYEEEE. Trimming left V 3 bases short and J 5 bases short, with 12 bases between. CDR3 sequence reads: CASSSGPLDNEQFF. DNA for the CDR3: TGTGCCAGCAGCTCGGGACCCCTAGACAATGAGCAGTTCTTC.

The chain uses TRBV6-5 and TRBJ2-1; TRBD1 agrees at 8 bases. With V trimmed by 7 bases and J by 0 bases, 5 bases remained unmatched. This CDR3 is 15 amino acids long. The germline gives CDR1 MNHEY, CDR2 SVGAGI. The CDR3 sequence is CASTFTGGSYNEQFF. The CDR3 DNA follows: TGTGCCAGCACTTTTACAGGGGGCTCCTACAATGAGCAGTTCTTC.

J is TRBJ2-7 and V is TRBV6-1; 9 bases line up with TRBD1. The CDR3 is made up of 16 amino acids. The J segment lost 6 bases and the V segment lost 5 bases, leaving 14 bases of the junction unmatched. Looked up from germline, CDR1 is MNHNS and CDR2 is SASEGT. This CDR3 is CASSHPEGQGSLEQYF. The DNA for the CDR3 is TGTGCCAGCAGTCATCCGGAGGGACAGGGTTCGCTCGAGCAGTACTTC.

Only a few counts were recorded for this clonotype. The chain employs TRBV29-1 and TRBJ2-7; TRBD2 is a possible D gene (5 bases). The germline gives CDR1 SQVTM, CDR2 ANQGSEA. CDR3 length equals 15 residues. V was cut by 3 bases and J by 3 bases, with 18 bases left in between. The CDR3 DNA is TGCAGCGTTGAGTCTGGGCGCGGGTCCTACTACGAGCAGTACTTC. It codes for CSVESGRGSYYEQYF.